Listed here is a single T cell receptor (beta chain). Antigen unknown. The assay was immunoSEQ multiplex PCR, and TCRdb's table has in-frame clones only and misses some. Found here are tens of thousands of clones, around 81% of them singletons; the top ten hold around 3%. V was trimmed by 8 bases and J by 1 base, leaving 16 bases between them. Germline V gives CDR1 SQVTM, CDR2 ANQGSEA. CDR3 size: 14 residues. This entry comes from a study of cytomegalovirus exposure and HLA in healthy donors. Study-wide points: For cytomegalovirus status, the classifier reportedly gave diagnoses with high specificity and sensitivity.

Specimen: PBMCs. V usage is TRBV29-1 and J usage is TRBJ2-3; D is perhaps TRBD1 (6 bases). The TCR was taken from a man aged 25-45 years in good health and CMV-seronegative. CDR3 coding DNA: TGCAGCATGAGACAGGCTGGAGGCACAGATACGCAGTATTTT. This translates into CSMRQAGGTDTQYF.